This T cell receptor (beta chain) was retrieved from a study of T cell repertoires in cytomegalovirus infection. TCRdb re-called the reads through MiXCR, storing one row per CDR3 protein. The sample has approximately 500,000 distinct CDR3 sequences; approximately 15% are singletons. The CDR3 consists of 15 residues. CDR1 and CDR2 from the germline V gene are SGDLS and YYNGEE. V gave up 3 bases and J gave up 5 bases; unmatched junction bases: 9. Sequencing input: CD8+ T cells from PBMCs. This TCR derives from a human donor in good health (CMV status not recorded). Some clones in this sample may be carry-over from other donors' samples. The chain employs TRBV9 and TRBJ2-7; 9 bases map to TRBD1. CDR3 loop: CASSDEQGAGDEQYF. Here the CDR3 DNA reads TGTGCCAGCAGCGACGAACAGGGGGCCGGGGACGAGCAGTACTTC.